This T cell receptor beta chain derives from a study of blood T cell repertoires in COVID-19. Looking at the study overall: T cells, B-cell-depleted T cells, or PBMCs supplied cDNA or gDNA.

This clone appeared a single time. Original analysis: Amplifying reference gene primers gave estimates of nucleated cell counts. Profiled with immunoSEQ multiplex PCR; TCRdb holds only in-frame clones, not every one. The DNA gave D and trimming, while V, J and clone size come from that table. This sample has over 250,000 clones, with about nine tenths found just once. CDR3 length: 14 amino acids. Germline CDR1 reads SEHNR; CDR2 reads FQNEAQ (reference sequence). Trimming left V 5 bases short and J 1 base short, with 12 bases between. The chain links TRBV7-9 to TRBJ2-7, with D perhaps matching TRBD2 (7 bases). The TCR originated in a man aged 50 or older with acute or convalescent COVID-19. The material sequenced was peripheral blood. In DNA, the CDR3 is TGTGCCAGCAGCACAGGGAGGGGGTCCTACGAGCAGTACTTC. It yields the protein CASSTGRGSYEQYF.